Shown below are 15 T cell receptor beta chains from a single sample sequenced in a study of shared clonotypes between healthy human individuals. This table comes from immunoSEQ multiplex PCR, and its TCRdb copy is limited to in-frame clones, with some not included. The sample yields a few million clones, 85% to 95% seen once. The sample taken for sequencing was naive CD4+ T cells from PBMCs. The subset: CD45RA+ positively selected. These TCRs come from a man in his late teens or twenties in good health. Some clones in this sample may be carry-over from other donors' samples.

The V and J genes are TRBV5-1 and TRBJ2-7; 11 bases map to TRBD2. Germline CDR1 reads SGHRS; CDR2 reads YFSETQ. The V segment lost 0 bases and the J segment 0 bases; nucleotides outside the gene matches: 14. The CDR3 has 20 amino acids. The CDR3 nucleotides read TGCGCCAGCAGCTTGGCGCCCGTAGCGGGAGGGCTTGGCAGCTCCTACGAGCAGTACTTC. This sequence encodes CASSLAPVAGGLGSSYEQYF.

V usage is TRBV30 and J usage is TRBJ1-4; TRBD1 matches at 7 bases. V was pared by 4 bases and J by 8 bases, with 10 bases of the junction left unmatched. Germline assignment: CDR1 GTSNPN and CDR2 SVGIG (reference sequence). The CDR3 totals 14 residues. The CDR3 sequence: CAWNHQGGLEKLFF. CDR3 nucleotide sequence: TGTGCCTGGAACCACCAGGGGGGTCTGGAAAAACTGTTTTTT. Drawing the rest from reference TRBV30 and TRBJ1-4, the complete variable domain is SQTIHQWPATLVQPVGSPLSLECTVEGTSNPNLYWYRQAAGRGLQLLFYSVGIGQISSEVPQNLSASRPQDRQFILSSKKLLLSDSGFYLCAWNHQGGLEKLFFGSGTQLSVL.

The rearrangement joins TRBV2 to TRBJ1-1; maybe TRBD1 (6 bases). Germline V CDR1 and CDR2: SNHLY, FYNNEI. V dropped 3 bases and J dropped 1 base, with 9 bases sitting between them. The CDR3 covers 14 residues. For the CDR3, the DNA is TGTGCCAGCAGTGACCAGGGGAGGAACACTGAAGCTTTCTTT. Encoded protein: CASSDQGRNTEAFF.

The chain carries TRBV27 and TRBJ2-7; the match to TRBD2 covers 10 bases. The ends lost 0 bases at V and 0 bases at J; junction bases unmatched: 5. The CDR3 contains 17 residues. The germline V gene encodes CDR1 MNHEY and CDR2 SMNVEV (reference sequence). The CDR3 region is CASSLSKASGSSYEQYF. The CDR3 DNA is TGTGCCAGCAGTTTATCGAAGGCTAGCGGGAGCTCCTACGAGCAGTACTTC.

This clone occurred a few times. The J gene is TRBJ1-5, the V gene TRBV19; D ambiguous. This CDR3 has 14 amino acids. Germline lookup yields CDR1 LNHDA and CDR2 SQIVND (reference sequence). V was clipped by 6 bases and J by 2 bases, with 11 bases between them. The CDR3 sequence is CASRSWRGNQPQHF. The CDR3 nucleotides are TGTGCCAGTAGGAGCTGGAGGGGCAATCAGCCCCAGCATTTT.

The chain recombines TRBV7-6 with TRBJ2-7; D gene unclear. The ends were cut back, 4 bases at V and 0 bases at J, with 13 bases in the middle. CDR3 length: 15 amino acids. CDR1 and CDR2 from the germline V gene are SGHVS and FNYEAQ. The CDR3 coding sequence is TGTGCCAGCAGCTCGATCAGGAGTCGCTCCTACGAGCAGTACTTC. Protein product: CASSSIRSRSYEQYF.

This chain connects TRBV10-3 to TRBJ1-1, with D hard to call. The CDR3 runs to 11 residues. The germline V gene encodes CDR1 ENHRY and CDR2 SYGVKD. V shed 8 bases and J shed 8 bases, with 12 bases lying between them. CDR3: CAIARGDEAFF. As DNA, the CDR3 is TGTGCCATCGCGCGGGGTGACGAAGCTTTCTTT.

This chain uses TRBV11-2 with TRBJ1-5, with a weak D call TRBD1 (6 bases). V was pared by 1 base and J by 7 bases, with 17 bases between. This CDR3 region has 16 residues. Germline-derived CDR1 and CDR2 are SGHAT and FQNNGV. The CDR3: CASSLGLGRGVQPQHF. The CDR3 bases are TGTGCCAGCAGCTTAGGTTTAGGCAGGGGCGTGCAGCCCCAGCATTTT. The full variable domain, with the rest looked up from reference TRBV11-2 and TRBJ1-5, is EAGVAQSPRYKIIEKRQSVAFWCNPISGHATLYWYQQILGQGPKLLIQFQNNGVVDDSQLPKDRFSAERLKGVDSTLKIQPAKLEDSAVYLCASSLGLGRGVQPQHFGDGTRLSIL.

The rearrangement joins TRBV7-6 to TRBJ2-1, with 14 bases that match TRBD2. The V and J ends lost 3 bases and 12 bases, in that order; junction bases with no gene match: 10. This CDR3 comprises 16 residues. Germline V gene sequence: CDR1 SGHVS, CDR2 FNYEAQ. The CDR3 coding sequence is TGTGCCAGCAGCTTTGCCCCGGGACTAGCGGGAGTCGGGCAGTTCTTC. Translation gives CASSFAPGLAGVGQFF.

The genes are TRBV5-1 and TRBJ2-3; 8 nucleotides align to TRBD1. Germline values: CDR1 SGHRS, CDR2 YFSETQ. V lost 4 bases and J lost 3; bases outside the gene matches: 13. The CDR3 is made up of 17 amino acids. CDR3 bases: TGCGCCAGCAGCAGAACATCAGGGGGCGCGTATACAGATACGCAGTATTTT. Translated: CASSRTSGGAYTDTQYF.

V is TRBV5-1 and J is TRBJ1-1, with D unresolved. V was shortened by 4 bases and J by 3 bases, with 19 bases between the two germline ends. The CDR3 is 16 residues long. The germline V gene encodes CDR1 SGHRS and CDR2 YFSETQ. This chain's CDR3 is CASSPKAGFVDTEAFF. CDR3 coding DNA: TGCGCCAGCAGCCCAAAGGCGGGGTTTGTAGACACTGAAGCTTTCTTT.

In regard to this clone: One junction end does not reproduce the germline sequence, and a read error may be involved. This chain connects TRBV28 to TRBJ1-6; D gene unclear. Germline lookup yields CDR1 MDHEN and CDR2 SYDVKM. The CDR3 totals 14 residues. The CDR3 DNA reads TGTGCCACCATGAGTGTCAGGAGGAATTCTCCCCTCCACTTT. Translation gives CATMSVRRNSPLHF.

The chain combines TRBV11-2 with TRBJ2-1; 7 nucleotides agree with TRBD2. The CDR3 is made up of 16 amino acids. The V segment lost 5 bases and the J segment 1 base; nucleotides outside the gene matches: 8. Germline CDR1 is SGHAT and CDR2 is FQNNGV. CDR3 in DNA: TGTGCCAGCAGCCAGATGCTAGCGGCTTCCTACAATGAGCAGTTCTTC. Translating it yields CASSQMLAASYNEQFF.

The rearrangement uses TRBV4-1 and TRBJ2-3, with TRBD2 identical over 8 bases. Germline loops: CDR1 MGHRA, CDR2 YSYEKL. V trimming: 1 base; J trimming: 7 bases; junction bases outside the gene matches: 4. CDR3 size: 14 residues. The CDR3 DNA reads as TGCGCCAGCAGCCAAGTCGGACTAGCCTATACGCAGTATTTT. It translates to CASSQVGLAYTQYF.

The chain has TRBV27 and TRBJ2-1, with D perhaps matching TRBD2 (7 bases). Trimming took 7 bases from V and 4 from J, leaving 14 bases between them. CDR3 length: 14 residues. CDR1 and CDR2 from the germline V gene are MNHEY and SMNVEV (reference sequence). CDR3 DNA: TGTGCCAGCATCGGGGGGCCGGGTTACAATGAGCAGTTCTTC. Protein sequence: CASIGGPGYNEQFF.